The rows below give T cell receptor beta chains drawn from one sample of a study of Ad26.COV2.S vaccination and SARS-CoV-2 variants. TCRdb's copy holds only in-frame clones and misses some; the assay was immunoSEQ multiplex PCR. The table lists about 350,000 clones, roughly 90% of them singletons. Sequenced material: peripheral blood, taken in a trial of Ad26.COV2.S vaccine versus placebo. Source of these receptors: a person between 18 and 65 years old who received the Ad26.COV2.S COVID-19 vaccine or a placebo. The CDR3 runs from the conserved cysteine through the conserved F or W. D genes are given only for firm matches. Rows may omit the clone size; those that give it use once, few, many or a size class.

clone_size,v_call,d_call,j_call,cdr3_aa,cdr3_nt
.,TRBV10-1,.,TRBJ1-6,CASSDRVDSPLHF,TGCGCCAGCAGTGACAGGGTGGATTCACCCCTCCACTTT
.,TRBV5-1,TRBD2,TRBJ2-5,CASRGRLAASYQETQYF,TGCGCCAGCAGAGGTAGACTAGCGGCCTCGTACCAAGAGACCCAGTACTTC
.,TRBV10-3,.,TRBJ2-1,CAMAAESSYNEQFF,TGTGCCATGGCGGCGGAGAGCTCCTACAATGAGCAGTTCTTC
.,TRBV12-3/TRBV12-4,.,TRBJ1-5,CASSSTSNQPQHF,TGTGCCAGCAGTTCCACGTCAAATCAGCCCCAGCATTTT
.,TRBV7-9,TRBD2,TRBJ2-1,CASRLAGNNEQFF,TGTGCCAGCAGGTTAGCGGGAAACAATGAGCAGTTCTTC
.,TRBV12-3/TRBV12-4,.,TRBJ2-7,CASSAGYEQYF,TGTGCCAGCAGTGCCGGGTACGAGCAGTACTTC
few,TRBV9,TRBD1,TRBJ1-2,CASSARGGADYGYTF,TGTGCCAGCAGCGCCAGGGGGGGCGCCGACTATGGCTACACCTTC
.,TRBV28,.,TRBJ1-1,CASSDPGSKGNTEAFF,TGTGCCAGCAGTGACCCAGGAAGTAAAGGGAACACTGAAGCTTTCTTT
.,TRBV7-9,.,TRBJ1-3,CASSLTAGAIYF,TGTGCCAGCAGCTTGACGGCCGGGGCCATATATTTT
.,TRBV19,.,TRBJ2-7,CASSIGQGAPYEQYF,TGTGCCAGTAGTATAGGCCAAGGTGCCCCCTACGAGCAGTACTTC
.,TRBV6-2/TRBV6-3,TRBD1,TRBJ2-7,CASNPTGPYEQYF,TGTGCCAGCAACCCGACAGGGCCCTACGAGCAGTACTTC
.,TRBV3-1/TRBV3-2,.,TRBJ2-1,CASSQVHEQFF,TGTGCCAGCAGCCAAGTCCATGAGCAGTTCTTC
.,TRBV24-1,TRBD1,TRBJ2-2,CATSDPGQGANTGELFF,TGTGCCACCAGTGACCCGGGACAGGGGGCGAACACCGGGGAGCTGTTTTTT
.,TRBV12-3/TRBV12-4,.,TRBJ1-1,CASTSRGSTEAFF,TGTGCCAGCACTTCCAGGGGATCCACTGAAGCTTTCTTT
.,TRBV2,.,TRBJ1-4,CASSEGFGGVNEKLFF,TGTGCCAGCAGTGAAGGGTTCGGGGGGGTTAATGAAAAACTGTTTTTT
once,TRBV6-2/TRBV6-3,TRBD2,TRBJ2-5,CASSYGGLAQETQYF,TGTGCCAGCAGTTACGGCGGACTAGCACAAGAGACCCAGTACTTC
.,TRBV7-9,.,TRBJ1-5,CASSQGPGASQPQHF,TGTGCCAGCAGCCAGGGCCCAGGGGCGTCCCAGCCCCAGCATTTT
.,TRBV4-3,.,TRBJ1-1,CASSQAAEPVNTEAFF,TGCGCCAGCAGCCAAGCGGCGGAACCCGTGAACACTGAAGCTTTCTTT
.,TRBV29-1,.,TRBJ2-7,CSVGRGAYEQYF,TGCAGCGTTGGGCGAGGGGCCTACGAGCAGTACTTC
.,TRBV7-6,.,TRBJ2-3,CASSLGGPDEGGHTDTQYF,TGTGCCAGCAGCTTAGGGGGACCCGACGAGGGGGGCCACACAGATACGCAGTATTTT
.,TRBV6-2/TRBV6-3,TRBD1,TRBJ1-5,CASSSDRVQPQHF,TGTGCCAGCAGTTCTGACAGGGTACAGCCCCAGCATTTT
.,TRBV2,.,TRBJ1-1,CASSKEGSTEAFF,TGTGCCAGCAGTAAAGAGGGGTCCACTGAAGCTTTCTTT